The 20 T cell receptor beta chains below all came from one sample that was sequenced in a study of T cells in Graves' hyperthyroidism and ophthalmopathy. Amplification of TCR beta CDR3 regions used RNA as the template. The HTBI set primed first-round TCR CDR3 RT-PCR. MiXCR was run by TCRdb on the multiplex PCR reads, yielding one entry per CDR3 protein. The sample carries about 520,000 distinct CDR3 sequences, more than 20% recorded once. The sequenced sample was blood. The receptor set was obtained from a man younger than 35 with Graves' hyperthyroidism.

This clonotype has a handful of counts. The chain has TRBV7-9 and TRBJ2-7; D is ambiguous. The CDR3 extends over 11 amino acids. Trimming shortened V by 6 bases and J by 6 bases, and 9 bases separated the two germline ends. Per the germline V gene, CDR1 is SEHNR and CDR2 is FQNEAQ (reference sequence). The chain's CDR3 is CASRDGPEQYF. The DNA for the CDR3 is TGTGCCAGCAGAGACGGGCCCGAGCAGTACTTC.

This clonotype was found many times. No conserved phenylalanine or tryptophan is present at the end of the CDR3, so a read error is the likely explanation. The rearrangement joins TRBV6-1 to TRBJ1-1; D not certain. In germline, CDR1 is MNHNS, CDR2 SASEGT. This CDR3 has 12 residues. Trimming shortened V by 0 bases and J by 9 bases, and 8 bases separated the two germline ends. The CDR3: CASSEALPQAFL. CDR3 DNA sequence: TGTGCCAGCAGTGAAGCGCTCCCTCAAGCTTTCCTT.

The chain is built from TRBV19 and TRBJ2-6; TRBD1 is a possible D gene (6 bases). The CDR3 is 15 amino acids. The V end was cut by 4 bases, the J end by 2 bases, with 9 bases between. Germline assignment: CDR1 LNHDA and CDR2 SQIVND (reference sequence). The CDR3 sequence: CASSTSGAGANVLTF. CDR3 coding DNA: TGTGCCAGTAGTACGTCAGGGGCTGGGGCCAACGTCCTGACTTTC. Using reference TRBV19 and TRBJ2-6 for the parts outside the CDR3, the full variable domain is DGGITQSPKYLFRKEGQNVTLSCEQNLNHDAMYWYRQDPGQGLRLIYYSQIVNDFQKGDIAEGYSVSREKKESFPLTVTSAQKNPTAFYLCASSTSGAGANVLTFGAGSRLTVL.

The chain combines TRBV30 with TRBJ1-5; no clear D. Germline-derived CDR1 and CDR2 are GTSNPN and SVGIG (reference sequence). V was trimmed by 3 bases and J by 9 bases, leaving 12 bases between them. The CDR3 has 12 residues. CDR3 loop: CAWSSAERPQHF. The CDR3 bases are TGTGCCTGGAGCTCAGCCGAGAGGCCCCAGCATTTT.

In this sample, this clonotype turned up a few times. The chain links TRBV27 to TRBJ1-2; D gene ambiguous. The CDR3 is made up of 14 amino acids. V lost 6 bases to trimming and J lost 5 bases, with 16 bases between them. The germline V gene encodes CDR1 MNHEY and CDR2 SMNVEV (reference sequence). The CDR3 coding sequence is TGTGCCAGCAGCGGAAATCCCCCCGATTATGGCTACACCTTC. Protein sequence: CASSGNPPDYGYTF.

This clonotype was seen only once. The V and J genes are TRBV14 and TRBJ1-1; D gene uncertain. The germline V gene encodes CDR1 SGHDN and CDR2 FVKESK. V was shortened by 2 bases and J by 11 bases, with 12 bases between the two germline ends. The CDR3 extends over 12 amino acids. The CDR3 here is CASSQSRVRAFF. The DNA of the CDR3 is TGTGCCAGCAGCCAATCCCGGGTTCGCGCTTTCTTT.

The J gene is TRBJ2-5, the V gene TRBV5-1; D perhaps matches TRBD1 (5 bases). The CDR3 consists of 14 residues. CDR1 is SGHRS and CDR2 is YFSETQ in the germline V gene. Trimming pared 2 bases from V and 4 bases from J, leaving 12 bases between. CDR3 in DNA: TGCGCCAGCAGCTTCCAGGGTCGGTCAGAGACCCAGTACTTC. Translating gives CASSFQGRSETQYF.

The chain links TRBV20-1 to TRBJ2-7, with 8 positions matching TRBD2. The V gene's germline CDR1 is DFQATT and CDR2 SNEGSKA (reference sequence). This CDR3 has 14 residues. The trim removed 3 bases at V and 6 bases at J, leaving 10 bases unmatched. The CDR3 reads CSASPWAGGTEQYF. The CDR3 DNA is TGCAGTGCTAGCCCCTGGGCGGGGGGCACCGAGCAGTACTTC.

This rearrangement joins TRBV6-1 to TRBJ2-7; 10 bases map to TRBD2. The CDR3 sequence is 16 residues long. The germline gives CDR1 MNHNS, CDR2 SASEGT. Trimming at V came to 6 bases and at J to 6 bases, leaving 14 bases not matched to a gene. The CDR3 loop is CASSRTATSGVPEQYF. CDR3 bases: TGTGCCAGCAGCCGAACCGCAACTAGCGGGGTCCCCGAGCAGTACTTC.

The rearrangement joins TRBV5-1 to TRBJ1-2; a possible D gene is TRBD1 (6 bases). Per germline, CDR1 SGHRS and CDR2 YFSETQ. This CDR3 is 15 amino acids long. Trimming removed 2 bases at V and 3 bases at J, with 14 bases between. The CDR3 here is CASSFLPGVDYGYTF. CDR3 nucleotide sequence: TGCGCCAGCAGCTTCCTCCCAGGGGTTGACTATGGCTACACCTTC.

V gene TRBV6-4 combines with J gene TRBJ2-7; D unclear. CDR1 and CDR2 (germline): MRHNA, SNTAGT. Trimming took off 3 bases at V and 9 bases at J, with 0 bases between the two ends. This CDR3 comprises 8 residues. CDR3 sequence (DNA): TGTGCCAGCAGTGAGCAGTACTTC. Its protein product is CASSEQYF.

This clonotype was found many times. The V and J genes are TRBV12-3 or TRBV12-4 and TRBJ1-1; D gene uncertain. Trimming took off 1 base at V and 0 bases at J, with 3 bases between the two ends. The CDR3 length is 13 residues. CDR3 sequence (DNA): TGTGCCAGCAGTTTAGACATGAACACTGAAGCTTTCTTT. It encodes CASSLDMNTEAFF.

The J gene is TRBJ2-3, the V gene TRBV5-1; 7 nucleotides line up with TRBD1. From germline, CDR1 is SGHRS and CDR2 YFSETQ. V was pared by 0 bases and J by 0 bases, with 7 bases of the junction left unmatched. The CDR3 consists of 17 residues. The CDR3 bases are TGCGCCAGCAGCTTGGGAGTAGGGGGCCCTAGCACAGATACGCAGTATTTT. Residues: CASSLGVGGPSTDTQYF.

This clonotype was observed at least ten times. This chain joins TRBV24-1 and TRBJ2-2, with 8 bases matching TRBD1. The junction had 6 bases not matched to a gene; V was cut back by 4 bases and J by 3 bases. The CDR3 sequence is 16 residues long. Germline CDR1 is KGHDR and CDR2 is SFDVKD. CDR3 nucleotides: TGTGCCACCAGTGAGACCGGGACAGGTTACACCGGGGAGCTGTTTTTT. Residues: CATSETGTGYTGELFF.

This clonotype was detected many times. Sequence at one end of the junction differs from germline and may be a read error. J is TRBJ1-2 and V is TRBV12-3 or TRBV12-4; D perhaps matches TRBD1 (6 bases). CDR3 length equals 14 residues. CDR3 in amino acids: CATSRGPRDYGYTF. DNA for the CDR3: TGTGCCACCAGTCGGGGGCCACGAGACTATGGCTACACCTTC.

The DNA for the CDR3 is TGTGCCAGCAGTCTAGGGACAGGGGGCGTCCGGAGGACAGATACGCAGTATTTT. This gives the protein CASSLGTGGVRRTDTQYF. This sequence joins TRBV27 and TRBJ2-3; 12 positions agree with TRBD1. The CDR3 is made up of 18 amino acids. V was pared by 5 bases and J by 3 bases, with 12 bases of the junction left unmatched. Germline CDR1 and CDR2: MNHEY and SMNVEV (reference sequence).

The rearrangement uses TRBV6-5 and TRBJ2-5; 8 nucleotides align to TRBD2. Germline lookup yields CDR1 MNHEY and CDR2 SVGAGI. The CDR3 is 15 amino acids. V lost 2 bases to trimming and J lost 1 base; unmatched junction nucleotides: 3. CDR3 DNA: TGTGCCAGCAGTTACGCGGGGGGTGCCCAAGAGACCCAGTACTTC. Encoded protein: CASSYAGGAQETQYF.

This clonotype was counted a few times. This chain connects TRBV12-3 or TRBV12-4 to TRBJ1-6, with 9 bases lining up with TRBD1. The CDR3 consists of 16 residues. V was pared by 4 bases and J by 4 bases, with 5 bases of the junction left unmatched. The CDR3 nucleotides read TGTGCCAGCAGTTCGGACAGGGGAGGATATAATTCACCCCTCCACTTT. It translates to CASSSDRGGYNSPLHF.

This clonotype has a count of ten or more. The J gene is TRBJ2-7, the V gene TRBV20-1; D tentatively reads TRBD1 or TRBD2 (5 bases each). The length of the CDR3 is 15 residues. V was trimmed by 2 bases and J by 2 bases, leaving 16 bases between them. CDR1 DFQATT and CDR2 SNEGSKA come from the germline V gene (reference sequence). CDR3 in amino acids: CSARPPGTNTYEQYF. The CDR3 nucleotides are TGCAGTGCTAGACCCCCCGGGACCAATACCTACGAGCAGTACTTC.

There are many counts of this clonotype. The chain employs TRBV10-3 and TRBJ1-5; TRBD1 aligns across 10 bases. The CDR3 sequence is 13 residues long. V lost 11 bases to trimming and J lost 7 bases; unmatched junction nucleotides: 8. CDR1 is ENHRY and CDR2 is SYGVKD in the germline V gene. DNA of the CDR3: TGTGCCGTCGGGACAGGGGAAGACCAGCCCCAGCATTTT. Translation gives CAVGTGEDQPQHF.